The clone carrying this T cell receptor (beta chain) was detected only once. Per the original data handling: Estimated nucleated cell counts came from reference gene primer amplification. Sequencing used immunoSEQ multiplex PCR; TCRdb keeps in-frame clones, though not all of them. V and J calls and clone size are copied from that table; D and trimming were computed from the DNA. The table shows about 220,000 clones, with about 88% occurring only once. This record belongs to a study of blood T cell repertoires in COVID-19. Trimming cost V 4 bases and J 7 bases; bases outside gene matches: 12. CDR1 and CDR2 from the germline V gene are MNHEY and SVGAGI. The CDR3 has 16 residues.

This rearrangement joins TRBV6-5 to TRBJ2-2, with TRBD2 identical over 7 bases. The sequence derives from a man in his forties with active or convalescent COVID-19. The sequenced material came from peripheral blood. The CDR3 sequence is CASSSLSAGVGGELFF. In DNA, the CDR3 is TGTGCCAGCAGTTCTTTATCCGCGGGGGTAGGCGGGGAGCTGTTTTTT.